This record looks at one T cell receptor (beta chain) sequence and its context. In the original workflow: Estimated nucleated cell counts came from reference gene primer amplification. The assay was immunoSEQ multiplex PCR, and TCRdb's table has in-frame clones only and misses some. Clone size and the V and J calls come from that table; the DNA yielded D and trimming. The sample yields roughly 230,000 clones, around 87% seen once. The record originates from a study of blood T cell repertoires in COVID-19. In the study overall: Samples of COVID-19 (acute and convalescent) were obtained from the United States, Italy and Spain. The cDNA or gDNA used as material had been derived from T cells, B-cell-depleted T cells, or PBMCs.

Germline V lookup: CDR1 SNHLY, CDR2 FYNNEI. This CDR3 has 13 residues. Trimming removed 7 bases from V and 1 base from J, with 10 bases in between. The TCR originated in a woman in her sixties or seventies with COVID-19, enrolled during active disease. This sequence joins TRBV2 and TRBJ1-1; D unclear. The specimen was peripheral blood. CDR3 sequence (DNA): TGTGCCAGCACCCTAAGAGGGAACACTGAAGCTTTCTTT. This codes for CASTLRGNTEAFF.